A selection of T cell receptor beta chains follows, all from one sample in a study of shared clonotypes between healthy human individuals. Measured with immunoSEQ multiplex PCR; TCRdb has only the in-frame clones, and not every one. Here the sample spans about 1.1 million clones, 70% to 80% being singletons. Sample: memory CD4+ T cells from PBMCs. These receptors all stem from a man younger than 35 in good health. Some clones in this sample may be carry-over from other donors' samples. The CDR3 runs from the conserved cysteine through the conserved F or W. The D gene is left open where the match is weak. Size is omitted from some rows. Given values are once, few, many or a class for expanded clones.

D gene	V gene	J gene	clone size	CDR3 protein	CDR3 DNA
-	TRBV7-9	TRBJ2-3	-	CASSQRGTDTQYF	TGTGCCAGCAGCCAGAGGGGCACAGATACGCAGTATTTT
-	TRBV28	TRBJ1-2	-	CASLRGVIASFGYTF	TGTGCCAGCTTGAGGGGGGTTATCGCGTCGTTCGGCTACACCTTC
-	TRBV6-6	TRBJ2-2	-	CASSYPTRLTGELFF	TGTGCCAGCAGTTACCCCACTAGGTTGACCGGGGAGCTGTTTTTT
-	TRBV2	TRBJ2-3	-	CASSGSTSTDTQYF	TGTGCCAGCTCGGGTTCGACTAGCACAGATACGCAGTATTTT
TRBD2	TRBV28	TRBJ2-7	-	CASSSASGTPYEQYF	TGTGCCAGCAGTTCCGCTAGCGGTACTCCCTACGAGCAGTACTTC
-	TRBV19	TRBJ2-1	-	CASNPTGTYNEQFF	TGTGCCAGTAATCCGACAGGGACTTACAATGAGCAGTTCTTC
TRBD2	TRBV28	TRBJ2-3	few	CASSKSGITDTQYF	TGTGCCAGCAGCAAGAGCGGGATCACAGATACGCAGTATTTT
-	TRBV5-1	TRBJ2-3	-	CASAPRRQGFTDTQYF	TGCGCCAGCGCTCCCCGTCGGCAGGGCTTCACAGATACGCAGTATTTT
TRBD1	TRBV30	TRBJ1-1	-	CAWSVTGGNTEAFF	TGTGCCTGGAGCGTGACAGGGGGCAACACTGAAGCTTTCTTT
-	TRBV28	TRBJ1-2	-	CASSFRGSYGYTF	TGTGCCAGCAGTTTCCGAGGGAGCTATGGCTACACCTTC
-	TRBV9	TRBJ1-6	-	CASSQDGGAGSPLHF	TGTGCCAGCAGCCAGGACGGCGGGGCCGGTTCACCCCTCCACTTT
-	TRBV5-6	TRBJ1-2	-	CASSLFKSPHGYTF	TGTGCCAGCAGCTTGTTCAAGAGCCCCCATGGCTACACCTTC
-	TRBV28	TRBJ1-5	-	CASSSGQLNQPQHF	TGTGCCAGCAGTTCAGGGCAGCTCAATCAGCCCCAGCATTTT
TRBD1	TRBV7-2	TRBJ2-7	few	CASSPDRTSYEQYF	TGTGCCAGCAGCCCGGACAGGACCTCCTACGAGCAGTACTTC
-	TRBV6-5	TRBJ2-1	-	CASSTMDGSYNEQFF	TGTGCCAGCAGTACCATGGACGGAAGCTACAATGAGCAGTTCTTC
-	TRBV28	TRBJ2-2	few	CASRAETGELFF	TGTGCCAGCAGGGCGGAGACCGGGGAGCTGTTTTTT
-	TRBV7-2	TRBJ2-1	-	CASSGGAVGNEQFF	TGTGCCAGCAGCGGGGGCGCGGTGGGGAATGAGCAGTTCTTC
-	TRBV27	TRBJ1-2	-	CASSRASNYGYTF	TGTGCCAGCAGTCGGGCCTCTAACTATGGCTACACCTTC
-	TRBV12-5	TRBJ1-3	-	CASGLVQGPFSGNTIYF	TGTGCTAGTGGTTTGGTACAGGGACCTTTCTCTGGAAACACCATATATTTT
-	TRBV7-8	TRBJ1-5	-	CASSLDGHTQGFYQPQHF	TGTGCCAGCAGCTTAGATGGTCACACACAGGGATTCTACCAGCCCCAGCATTTT
TRBD2	TRBV7-3	TRBJ2-1	few	CASSSGLAVYNEQFF	TGTGCCAGCAGCTCCGGACTAGCGGTTTACAATGAGCAGTTCTTC
-	TRBV28	TRBJ2-2	-	CASTPDRTLRELFF	TGTGCCAGCACCCCCGACAGGACGCTTAGGGAGCTGTTTTTT
-	TRBV4-1	TRBJ1-5	few	CASSQDRSRGWQPQHF	TGCGCCAGCAGCCAAGATAGAAGCAGGGGATGGCAGCCCCAGCATTTT
-	TRBV9	TRBJ1-3	-	CASSVGIGNTIYF	TGTGCCAGCAGCGTAGGGATTGGAAACACCATATATTTT
-	TRBV4-2	TRBJ2-2	few	CASSQDHLLNTGELFF	TGTGCCAGCAGCCAAGATCACCTCCTGAACACCGGGGAGCTGTTTTTT
-	TRBV4-1	TRBJ2-6	-	CASSSKEPQSRANVLTF	TGCGCCAGCAGCTCTAAAGAACCACAAAGTCGGGCCAACGTCCTGACTTTC
TRBD2	TRBV30	TRBJ2-7	-	CAWSSPGGATSGLYEQYF	TGTGCCTGGAGTTCACCGGGGGGGGCTACTAGCGGTCTATACGAGCAGTACTTC
TRBD1	TRBV27	TRBJ1-2	-	CASSPHPGQGALTTYGYTF	TGTGCCAGCAGTCCACACCCGGGACAGGGGGCCCTTACTACCTATGGCTACACCTTC
TRBD2	TRBV11-2	TRBJ2-3	once	CASSRTPGLAGGTDTQYF	TGTGCCAGCAGCCGGACGCCGGGACTAGCGGGAGGCACAGATACGCAGTATTTT
-	TRBV6-1	TRBJ1-5	-	CASSRVESNQPQHF	TGTGCCAGCAGCCGAGTGGAAAGCAATCAGCCCCAGCATTTT
-	TRBV30	TRBJ2-1	-	CAWNAGAFYNEQFF	TGTGCCTGGAACGCGGGCGCCTTCTACAATGAGCAGTTCTTC
-	TRBV28	TRBJ2-2	-	CASSVGQLNTGELFF	TGTGCCAGCAGTGTAGGACAGCTTAACACCGGGGAGCTGTTTTTT
TRBD1	TRBV5-1	TRBJ1-1	-	CASRSGTGNTEAFF	TGCGCCAGCAGGTCCGGGACAGGGAACACTGAAGCTTTCTTT
-	TRBV19	TRBJ1-1	-	CASTPAAAGRYTEAFF	TGTGCCAGTACCCCAGCGGCTGCGGGAAGATACACTGAAGCTTTCTTT
-	TRBV29-1	TRBJ2-1	-	CSARSTLSYNEQFF	TGCAGCGCTAGGAGTACCCTTTCCTACAATGAGCAATTCTTC
TRBD2	TRBV7-2	TRBJ2-5	-	CASSLAIAGGQETQYF	TGTGCCAGCAGCTTAGCGATAGCGGGAGGGCAAGAGACCCAGTACTTC
-	TRBV5-6	TRBJ2-5	-	CASSLQEDRETQYF	TGTGCCAGCAGCTTACAGGAAGATCGAGAGACCCAGTACTTC
TRBD2	TRBV27	TRBJ2-3	few	CASSVLWGRSGADTQYF	TGTGCCAGCAGTGTACTCTGGGGGAGGAGCGGGGCAGATACGCAGTATTTT
TRBD1	TRBV15	TRBJ1-2	-	CATSRGGGTVDWGYTF	TGTGCCACCAGCAGAGGTGGAGGGACAGTAGACTGGGGCTACACCTTC
-	TRBV5-1	TRBJ1-4	-	CASSVGTTDGKLFF	TGCGCCAGCAGCGTCGGGACTACGGATGGAAAACTGTTTTTT
TRBD1	TRBV7-3	TRBJ2-5	-	CASSQDRVGTQYF	TGTGCCAGCAGCCAGGACAGGGTCGGGACCCAGTACTTC
TRBD2	TRBV13	TRBJ2-1	-	CASSGGLAGHSEQFF	TGTGCCAGCAGCGGGGGACTAGCGGGCCACAGTGAGCAGTTCTTC
TRBD1	TRBV10-3	TRBJ2-6	-	CAISDPTGAGANVLTF	TGTGCCATCAGTGACCCGACAGGGGCTGGGGCCAACGTCCTGACTTTC
-	TRBV10-3	TRBJ2-7	-	CAISDGDYEQYF	TGTGCCATCAGTGACGGGGACTACGAGCAGTACTTC
-	TRBV4-3	TRBJ2-1	-	CASSAVTGANNEQFF	TGCGCCAGCAGCGCAGTGACGGGGGCAAACAATGAGCAGTTCTTC
TRBD1	TRBV28	TRBJ2-7	-	CASSFVGDRQYEQYF	TGTGCCAGCAGTTTTGTCGGGGACAGGCAATACGAGCAGTACTTC
-	TRBV27	TRBJ1-1	-	CASTAWGDTEAFF	TGTGCCAGCACTGCGTGGGGGGACACTGAAGCTTTCTTT
-	TRBV29-1	TRBJ1-4	-	CSVARSTTEKLFF	TGCAGCGTAGCACGGTCTACGACGGAAAAACTGTTTTTT
-	TRBV7-2	TRBJ2-7	-	CASSRPSAASYEQYF	TGTGCCAGCAGCCGCCCTTCCGCCGCTTCCTACGAGCAGTACTTC
TRBD1	TRBV5-4	TRBJ2-1	-	CASSRAGQGAGGQFF	TGTGCCAGCAGCCGCGCGGGACAGGGGGCAGGTGGGCAGTTCTTC
-	TRBV10-3	TRBJ1-2	-	CAISDTRGNYGYTF	TGTGCCATCAGTGACACCAGGGGCAACTATGGCTACACCTTC
-	TRBV6-1	TRBJ2-4	-	CASSEGEWNIQYF	TGTGCCAGCAGTGAAGGGGAGTGGAACATTCAGTACTTC
TRBD1	TRBV5-1	TRBJ2-2	-	CASSFQQGQNTGELFF	TGCGCCAGCAGCTTCCAACAGGGGCAAAACACCGGGGAGCTGTTTTTT